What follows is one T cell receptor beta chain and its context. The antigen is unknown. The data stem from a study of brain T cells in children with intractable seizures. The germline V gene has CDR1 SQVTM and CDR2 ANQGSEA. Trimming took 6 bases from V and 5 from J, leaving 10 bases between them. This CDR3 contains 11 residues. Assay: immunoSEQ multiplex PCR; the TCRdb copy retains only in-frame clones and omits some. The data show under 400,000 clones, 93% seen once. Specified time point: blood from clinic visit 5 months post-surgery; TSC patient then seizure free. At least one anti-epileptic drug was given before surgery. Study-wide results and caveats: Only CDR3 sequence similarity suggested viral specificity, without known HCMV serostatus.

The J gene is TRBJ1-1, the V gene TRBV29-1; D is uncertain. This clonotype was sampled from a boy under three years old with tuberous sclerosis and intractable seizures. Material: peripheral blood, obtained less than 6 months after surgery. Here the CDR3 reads CSVLIGTEAFF. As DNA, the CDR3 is TGCAGCGTGCTTATAGGGACTGAAGCTTTCTTT.